Shown below are 21 T cell receptor beta chains from a single sample sequenced in a study of blood T cell repertoires in COVID-19. Assay used: immunoSEQ multiplex PCR; TCRdb lists only in-frame clones, some missing. The sample records around 190,000 clones, about 80% being singletons. The sequencing sample was made of peripheral blood. These TCRs come from a human donor in a cohort sampled during active COVID-19.

This chain connects TRBV19 to TRBJ2-1; 7 bases line up with TRBD1. With V trimmed by 5 bases and J by 0 bases, 10 bases remained unmatched. This CDR3 has 17 residues. Germline V gene sequence: CDR1 LNHDA, CDR2 SQIVND (reference sequence). The CDR3 reads CASSPITGTVSYNEQFF. The CDR3 DNA reads as TGTGCCAGTAGTCCAATCACCGGGACAGTCTCCTACAATGAGCAGTTCTTC.

In DNA form, the CDR3 reads TGTGCCAGCAGTTTTACACTATACAATGAGCAGTTCTTC. Residues: CASSFTLYNEQFF. This rearrangement joins TRBV12-3 or TRBV12-4 to TRBJ2-1; D unresolved. Trimming removed 3 bases at V and 4 bases at J, with 7 bases between. The CDR3 covers 13 residues.

This sequence joins TRBV6-5 and TRBJ1-6; 10 bases fit TRBD1. CDR3 length: 16 residues. V trimming: 4 bases; J trimming: 7 bases; junction bases outside the gene matches: 7. The germline gives CDR1 MNHEY, CDR2 SVGAGI. CDR3 protein: CASSLRQGAVNSPLHF. The CDR3 DNA sequence: TGTGCCAGCAGTTTACGACAGGGGGCAGTGAATTCACCCCTCCACTTT.

This rearrangement joins TRBV10-3 to TRBJ1-1, with D maybe TRBD1 (6 bases). The CDR3 spans 13 residues. Trimming left V 7 bases short and J 7 bases short, with 16 bases between. Per germline, CDR1 ENHRY and CDR2 SYGVKD. In DNA form, the CDR3 reads TGTGCCATCATGGGGATGGGGACATATGAAGCTTTCTTT. This translates into CAIMGMGTYEAFF.

This CDR3 is CATRSYRVGVEQYF. DNA of the CDR3: TGTGCCACCAGGTCCTACAGGGTCGGGGTCGAGCAGTACTTC. The chain uses TRBV24-1 and TRBJ2-7; possibly TRBD1 for D (6 bases). Germline lookup yields CDR1 KGHDR and CDR2 SFDVKD. The CDR3 covers 14 residues. V gave up 7 bases and J gave up 6 bases, with 18 bases separating them.

The chain uses TRBV25-1 and TRBJ1-4; 8 bases line up with TRBD1. J gave up 8 bases and V 5 bases, and 7 bases lay outside the gene matches. Germline V lookup: CDR1 MGHDK, CDR2 SYGVNS. The CDR3 runs 14 residues. CDR3 DNA sequence: TGTGCCAGCAGTCCTACAGGGGGTGGGGAAAAACTGTTTTTT. This sequence encodes CASSPTGGGEKLFF.

The chain recombines TRBV19 with TRBJ2-3; the match to TRBD1 covers 7 bases. The V segment lost 3 bases and the J segment 0 bases; nucleotides outside the gene matches: 6. The CDR3 loop spans 16 amino acids. Germline assignment: CDR1 LNHDA and CDR2 SQIVND (reference sequence). CDR3 sequence: CASSISGQISTDTQYF. In DNA, the CDR3 is TGTGCCAGTAGTATCTCGGGACAGATTAGCACAGATACGCAGTATTTT.

The chain has TRBV24-1 and TRBJ2-3; D is ambiguous. The CDR3 consists of 13 residues. The V end lost 1 base, the J end lost 6 bases, and 7 bases lay between the germline ends. The germline V gene has CDR1 KGHDR and CDR2 SFDVKD. The CDR3 protein is CATSDFTTDTQYF. CDR3 sequence (DNA): TGTGCCACCAGTGATTTCACTACCGATACGCAGTATTTT.

This chain uses TRBV5-6 with TRBJ1-2; the D gene is possibly TRBD1 (5 bases). The V end lost 0 bases, the J end lost 0 bases, and 9 bases lay between the germline ends. Germline assignment: CDR1 SGHDT and CDR2 YYEEEE. The length of the CDR3 is 15 residues. The CDR3, as DNA: TGTGCCAGCAGCTTGGTCAGGGTCCCTAACTATGGCTACACCTTC. Its protein product is CASSLVRVPNYGYTF. The variable domain in full, completed from reference TRBV5-6 and TRBJ1-2, reads DAGVTQSPTHLIKTRGQQVTLRCSPKSGHDTVSWYQQALGQGPQFIFQYYEEEERQRGNFPDRFSGHQFPNYSSELNVNALLLGDSALYLCASSLVRVPNYGYTFGSGTRLTVV.

The gene calls are TRBV5-4 and TRBJ1-4; 7 bases align to TRBD1. The germline V gene encodes CDR1 SGHNT and CDR2 YYREEE (reference sequence). This CDR3 comprises 18 residues. The J segment lost 0 bases and the V segment lost 4 bases, leaving 12 bases of the junction unmatched. The CDR3 protein is CASSRKITGVPTNEKLFF. The CDR3 region has the DNA TGTGCCAGCAGCCGGAAAATTACAGGGGTCCCAACTAATGAAAAACTGTTTTTT.

This chain uses TRBV6-2 or TRBV6-3 with TRBJ2-7; TRBD2 agrees at 7 bases. Germline trimming cut 4 bases from V and 3 bases from J; bases unmatched to any gene: 3. The CDR3 is 13 residues long. Looked up from germline, CDR1 is MNHEY and CDR2 is SVGEGT. The DNA of the CDR3 is TGTGCCAGCAGTTGGGGGGGGTACTACGAGCAGTACTTC. Protein sequence: CASSWGGYYEQYF.

This chain connects TRBV7-6 to TRBJ1-2; D possibly corresponds to TRBD1 (5 bases). The germline gives CDR1 SGHVS, CDR2 FNYEAQ. This CDR3 has 14 residues. Trimming removed 5 bases at V and 3 bases at J, with 13 bases between. CDR3: CASSLMGEDYGYTF. In DNA form, the CDR3 reads TGTGCCAGCAGCCTTATGGGGGAGGACTATGGCTACACCTTC.

This chain uses TRBV6-1 with TRBJ2-3; the match to TRBD2 covers 14 bases. The germline V gene has CDR1 MNHNS and CDR2 SASEGT. The CDR3 has 17 residues. V was pared by 0 bases and J by 2 bases, with 1 base of the junction left unmatched. The CDR3 protein is CASSEAGLAGATDTQYF. The CDR3 DNA follows: TGTGCCAGCAGTGAAGCGGGACTAGCGGGGGCCACAGATACGCAGTATTTT.

The chain has TRBV2 and TRBJ2-1; 10 bases map to TRBD2. After removal of 8 bases from V and 1 base from J, the junction contained 14 bases not matched to a gene. The germline CDR1 and CDR2 sequences are SNHLY and FYNNEI. CDR3 length: 18 amino acids. The CDR3 DNA follows: TGTGCCAGCTCCCCGGAGCTAGCGGGGGTCTCATCCTACAATGAGCAGTTCTTC. Translating it yields CASSPELAGVSSYNEQFF.

The rearrangement uses TRBV6-5 and TRBJ1-6, with a possible D match to TRBD1 (5 bases). CDR1 MNHEY and CDR2 SVGAGI come from the germline V gene. The CDR3 length is 14 residues. The V gene lost 7 bases and the J gene lost 7 bases, with 14 bases spanning the gap. In DNA, the CDR3 is TGTGCCAGCATCCGGACATTAACAAATTCACCCCTCCACTTT. This sequence encodes CASIRTLTNSPLHF.

CDR3 sequence reads: CASSQTGPDEKLFF. CDR3 coding DNA: TGTGCCAGCAGCCAAACAGGGCCCGATGAAAAACTGTTTTTT. The chain employs TRBV5-4 and TRBJ1-4; possibly TRBD1 for D (6 bases). The germline V gene encodes CDR1 SGHNT and CDR2 YYREEE (reference sequence). Trimming left V 4 bases short and J 6 bases short, with 13 bases between. The CDR3 runs to 14 residues.

This chain uses TRBV5-1 with TRBJ2-7; TRBD1 might be the D (6 bases). CDR3 length equals 14 residues. Trimming stripped 7 bases from V and 0 bases from J, with 14 bases between. Germline CDR1 reads SGHRS; CDR2 reads YFSETQ. CDR3: CASRRAGDSYEQYF. In nucleotides, the CDR3 is TGCGCCAGCCGAAGGGCAGGGGACTCCTACGAGCAGTACTTC.

The chain recombines TRBV2 with TRBJ1-5; D unclear. Trimming took 4 bases from V and 0 from J, leaving 13 bases between them. The CDR3 consists of 16 residues. Germline CDR1 and CDR2: SNHLY and FYNNEI. This CDR3 reads CASSGEGIYSNQPQHF. The CDR3 nucleotides are TGTGCCAGCAGTGGAGAGGGAATTTATAGCAATCAGCCCCAGCATTTT.

The chain recombines TRBV29-1 with TRBJ1-2, with a weak D call TRBD1 (6 bases). CDR1 and CDR2 from the germline V gene are SQVTM and ANQGSEA. V was pared by 0 bases and J by 6 bases, with 14 bases between. The CDR3 runs 14 residues. CDR3 in DNA: TGCAGCGTTGAAGATACAGGGATGGCGGATGGCTACACCTTC. Protein product: CSVEDTGMADGYTF.

The gene calls are TRBV18 and TRBJ2-5; D unresolved. Trimming pared 2 bases from V and 1 base from J, leaving 11 bases between. The CDR3 covers 15 residues. Germline values: CDR1 KGHSH, CDR2 LQKENI. CDR3: CASSPLQNSQETQYF. The DNA of the CDR3 is TGTGCCAGCTCACCATTACAGAACTCCCAAGAGACCCAGTACTTC.

CDR3 nucleotide sequence: TGTGCCAGTAGTTATTTAACAGGGGGCGCGAACACTGAAGCTTTCTTT. Encoded protein: CASSYLTGGANTEAFF. This chain joins TRBV19 and TRBJ1-1; TRBD1 matches at 9 bases. This CDR3 spans 16 amino acids. V gave up 5 bases and J gave up 1 base; unmatched junction bases: 8. Germline assignment: CDR1 LNHDA and CDR2 SQIVND (reference sequence).